These T cell receptor beta chains were read from a single sample in a study of shared clonotypes between healthy human individuals. Assay used: immunoSEQ multiplex PCR; TCRdb lists only in-frame clones, some missing. The sample has about 2,100,000 clones; 93% are singletons. Sequencing was done on a sample of naive CD8+ T cells from PBMCs. These receptors were obtained from a man younger than 35 in good health. Some clones in this sample may be carry-over from other donors' samples. Each CDR3 is given with its conserved first and last residue. The D gene is left open where the match is weak. Rows may omit the clone size; those that give it use once, few, many or a size class.

-	TRBV9	TRBJ1-2	-	TGTGCCAGCAGCGGTCCCCTGTGGCTCGACGGGGGCTACACCTTC	CASSGPLWLDGGYTF
-	TRBV4-1	TRBJ2-7	-	TGCGCCAGCAGCCAATCCCCAACTTCCTACGAGCAGTACTTC	CASSQSPTSYEQYF
-	TRBV7-9	TRBJ2-3	TRBD2	TGTGCCAGCAGCTTAGGTCGGGGACTAGCATCGGCAGATACGCAGTATTTT	CASSLGRGLASADTQYF
once	TRBV30	TRBJ1-2	-	TGTGCCTGGAGTGTATCACAGGGTGATGGCTACACCTTC	CAWSVSQGDGYTF
-	TRBV15	TRBJ1-5	TRBD1	TGTGCCACCAGCAGAGAACAGGGGCGTAATCAGCCCCAGCATTTT	CATSREQGRNQPQHF
-	TRBV6-5	TRBJ1-5	-	TGTGCCAGCAGCCTAAGACAGGACAATCAGCCCCAGCATTTT	CASSLRQDNQPQHF
-	TRBV27	TRBJ1-1	-	TGTGCCAGCCCTTTCGTCCCGGGGGGGGTGAACACTGAAGCTTTCTTT	CASPFVPGGVNTEAFF
-	TRBV7-2	TRBJ1-5	-	TGTGCCAGCAGCCATCCAGTCTTACAGGGAGGAGGCAATCAGCCCCAGCATTTT	CASSHPVLQGGGNQPQHF
-	TRBV6-1	TRBJ2-7	TRBD1	TGTGCCAGCAGTGAATGGACAGGGCTCTCCTACGAGCAGTACTTC	CASSEWTGLSYEQYF
once	TRBV5-4	TRBJ1-3	-	TGTGCCAGCAGCTTGGATGGTTCTGGAAACACCATATATTTT	CASSLDGSGNTIYF
once	TRBV29-1	TRBJ2-1	TRBD1	TGCAGCGGACAGGGGGGTTTCGGGAGCTCCTACAATGAGCAGTTCTTC	CSGQGGFGSSYNEQFF
-	TRBV7-9	TRBJ2-1	TRBD2	TGTGCCAGCAGCTCATCGGCGGGAGGGCCATACAATGAGCAGTTCTTC	CASSSSAGGPYNEQFF
-	TRBV5-4	TRBJ1-1	-	TGTGCCAGCAGCTCTTGGACCGAGTACACTGAAGCTTTCTTT	CASSSWTEYTEAFF
-	TRBV10-1	TRBJ2-1	TRBD1	TGCGCCAGCAGTGAGGACAGGGCGGACAATGAGCAGTTCTTC	CASSEDRADNEQFF
-	TRBV28	TRBJ2-7	TRBD2	TGTGCCAGCAGTTTAGCGCGGGAGGGAACGTACGAGCAGTACTTC	CASSLAREGTYEQYF
-	TRBV7-8	TRBJ2-1	TRBD1	TGTGCCAGCAGCCACGACAGGGGCCCCTACAATGAGCAGTTCTTC	CASSHDRGPYNEQFF
-	TRBV28	TRBJ1-1	-	TGTGCCAGCAGTACTGGACAGCCGAACACTGAAGCTTTCTTT	CASSTGQPNTEAFF
-	TRBV5-4	TRBJ2-7	TRBD2	TGTGCCAGCAGCCTCAGTAGCGGGAGGGCTCGGGAGCAGTACTTC	CASSLSSGRAREQYF
-	TRBV7-8	TRBJ1-5	-	TGTGCCAGCAGCGGCCCACAGGGAAATCAGCCCCAGCATTTT	CASSGPQGNQPQHF
once	TRBV4-1	TRBJ2-2	TRBD2	TGCGCCAGCAGCCAAGGGGGGCTAGCGGGGTACACCGGGGAGCTGTTTTTT	CASSQGGLAGYTGELFF
-	TRBV11-2	TRBJ2-5	-	TGTGCCAGCAGACCCACGGGGGTGGAGACCCAGTACTTC	CASRPTGVETQYF
-	TRBV10-2	TRBJ2-7	-	TGCGCCAGCAGTGATCACTCCTACGAGCAGTACTTC	CASSDHSYEQYF
-	TRBV30	TRBJ1-1	-	TGTGCCTGGAGTCCCGGGCGAACTGAAGCTTTCTTT	CAWSPGRTEAFF
once	TRBV6-1	TRBJ2-2	-	TGTGCCAGCAGTGATCAAACGAGGGTTCGTAACACCGGGGAGCTGTTTTTT	CASSDQTRVRNTGELFF
-	TRBV6-5	TRBJ1-1	TRBD1	TGTGCCAGCAGTTACTCAGGGGGCGCCCCATGGACTGAAGCTTTCTTT	CASSYSGGAPWTEAFF
-	TRBV6-5	TRBJ2-7	-	TGTGCCAGCAGTTACTCGGTGGGGCTACTCTACGAGCAGTACTTC	CASSYSVGLLYEQYF
-	TRBV7-9	TRBJ2-7	TRBD1	TGTGCCAGCAGCCCTCCGGACAGGCCTGATGCCGAGCAGTACTTC	CASSPPDRPDAEQYF
-	TRBV9	TRBJ2-3	TRBD2	TGTGCCAGCAGCGCAGGGTGGACTAGCTTTTCGGGGACAGATACGCAGTATTTT	CASSAGWTSFSGTDTQYF
-	TRBV4-2	TRBJ2-3	-	TGTGCCAGCAGCCAAGAACACACAGATACGCAGTATTTT	CASSQEHTDTQYF
-	TRBV6-5	TRBJ1-4	TRBD1	TGTGCCAGCAGTCAACCGGGACAGAATGAAAAACTGTTTTTT	CASSQPGQNEKLFF
-	TRBV29-1	TRBJ2-1	TRBD2	TGCAGCGTTGTGGGGCGGGAGGGTGAGCAGTTCTTC	CSVVGREGEQFF
once	TRBV28	TRBJ1-5	-	TGTGCCAGCAGTTTGGAGGGGGAAACTCAGCCCCAGCATTTT	CASSLEGETQPQHF
-	TRBV28	TRBJ2-7	TRBD1	TGTGCCAGCAGTTTGGGGCCGGGACAGGGCTTCTACGAGCAGTACTTC	CASSLGPGQGFYEQYF
-	TRBV11-3	TRBJ1-2	-	TGTGCCAGCAGCTTAGGTCGCAGAACGGACTACACCTTC	CASSLGRRTDYTF
-	TRBV5-1	TRBJ2-1	-	TGCGCCAGCAGCTTCGGGGCGAAGGTCAGCTCCTACAATGAGCAGTTCTTC	CASSFGAKVSSYNEQFF
-	TRBV7-9	TRBJ2-1	-	TGTGCCAGCAGCTTGAGGAATGAGCAGTTCTTC	CASSLRNEQFF
-	TRBV7-6	TRBJ2-1	TRBD2	TGTGCCAGCAGCTTAGTAGCGGGAGGGCCTAAGGACTACAATGAGCAGTTCTTC	CASSLVAGGPKDYNEQFF
few	TRBV7-6	TRBJ1-2	-	TGTGCCAGCAGCTTAGGTTCAGGGGATGGCTACACCTTC	CASSLGSGDGYTF
-	TRBV27	TRBJ2-2	-	TGTGCCAGCAGTTTATCTAAGGGGGAGGCGAACACCGGGGAGCTGTTTTTT	CASSLSKGEANTGELFF
-	TRBV6-4	TRBJ2-3	-	TGTGCCAGCAGTGACAGGGGCACAGATACGCAGTATTTT	CASSDRGTDTQYF
-	TRBV10-3	TRBJ1-2	TRBD1	TGTGCCATCAGTCAGGGGGCGACGAACTATGGCTACACCTTC	CAISQGATNYGYTF
-	TRBV6-5	TRBJ2-7	TRBD1	TGTGCCAGCAGTTACTCGAGGACAGGGGGCGAGCAGTACTTC	CASSYSRTGGEQYF
-	TRBV7-9	TRBJ1-3	-	TGTGCCAGCAGCTTACAGGATTACTCTGGAAACACCATATATTTT	CASSLQDYSGNTIYF
-	TRBV9	TRBJ2-2	TRBD1	TGTGCCAGCAGCGTGACAGGGGCGAACACCGGGGAGCTGTTTTTT	CASSVTGANTGELFF
-	TRBV7-6	TRBJ2-3	TRBD2	TGTGCCAGCAGCTTAGACACTAGCGGGAGCCCCACAGATACGCAGTATTTT	CASSLDTSGSPTDTQYF
-	TRBV13	TRBJ1-3	-	TGTGCCAGCAGACTAAGCCCGGACACCATATATTTT	CASRLSPDTIYF
-	TRBV29-1	TRBJ2-1	TRBD2	TGCAGCGTTGAACGCCTAGCGGGAGGGAATGAGCAGTTCTTC	CSVERLAGGNEQFF
-	TRBV6-5	TRBJ1-1	-	TGTGCCAGCAGTTACTTACCGGGTGTTGGGACTGAAGCTTTCTTT	CASSYLPGVGTEAFF
-	TRBV27	TRBJ1-5	-	TGTGCCAGCAGACCCCGGGCCGGACCTCAGCCCCAGCATTTT	CASRPRAGPQPQHF
-	TRBV5-5	TRBJ2-3	-	TGTGCCAGCAGCTTGGGCGGGGTGGTCACAGATACGCAGTATTTT	CASSLGGVVTDTQYF
-	TRBV13	TRBJ2-5	TRBD1	TGTGCCAGCAGCTTGAGGCCGGGACAGGGGCCAGAGACCCAGTACTTC	CASSLRPGQGPETQYF
-	TRBV28	TRBJ1-4	TRBD1	TGTGCCAGCAGTTTCCGAACAGGGGGGAAGACTAATGAAAAACTGTTTTTT	CASSFRTGGKTNEKLFF
-	TRBV6-1	TRBJ2-1	TRBD2	TGTGCCAGCAGTGGGACTAGCGGGAGTCCCTACAATGAGCAGTTCTTC	CASSGTSGSPYNEQFF